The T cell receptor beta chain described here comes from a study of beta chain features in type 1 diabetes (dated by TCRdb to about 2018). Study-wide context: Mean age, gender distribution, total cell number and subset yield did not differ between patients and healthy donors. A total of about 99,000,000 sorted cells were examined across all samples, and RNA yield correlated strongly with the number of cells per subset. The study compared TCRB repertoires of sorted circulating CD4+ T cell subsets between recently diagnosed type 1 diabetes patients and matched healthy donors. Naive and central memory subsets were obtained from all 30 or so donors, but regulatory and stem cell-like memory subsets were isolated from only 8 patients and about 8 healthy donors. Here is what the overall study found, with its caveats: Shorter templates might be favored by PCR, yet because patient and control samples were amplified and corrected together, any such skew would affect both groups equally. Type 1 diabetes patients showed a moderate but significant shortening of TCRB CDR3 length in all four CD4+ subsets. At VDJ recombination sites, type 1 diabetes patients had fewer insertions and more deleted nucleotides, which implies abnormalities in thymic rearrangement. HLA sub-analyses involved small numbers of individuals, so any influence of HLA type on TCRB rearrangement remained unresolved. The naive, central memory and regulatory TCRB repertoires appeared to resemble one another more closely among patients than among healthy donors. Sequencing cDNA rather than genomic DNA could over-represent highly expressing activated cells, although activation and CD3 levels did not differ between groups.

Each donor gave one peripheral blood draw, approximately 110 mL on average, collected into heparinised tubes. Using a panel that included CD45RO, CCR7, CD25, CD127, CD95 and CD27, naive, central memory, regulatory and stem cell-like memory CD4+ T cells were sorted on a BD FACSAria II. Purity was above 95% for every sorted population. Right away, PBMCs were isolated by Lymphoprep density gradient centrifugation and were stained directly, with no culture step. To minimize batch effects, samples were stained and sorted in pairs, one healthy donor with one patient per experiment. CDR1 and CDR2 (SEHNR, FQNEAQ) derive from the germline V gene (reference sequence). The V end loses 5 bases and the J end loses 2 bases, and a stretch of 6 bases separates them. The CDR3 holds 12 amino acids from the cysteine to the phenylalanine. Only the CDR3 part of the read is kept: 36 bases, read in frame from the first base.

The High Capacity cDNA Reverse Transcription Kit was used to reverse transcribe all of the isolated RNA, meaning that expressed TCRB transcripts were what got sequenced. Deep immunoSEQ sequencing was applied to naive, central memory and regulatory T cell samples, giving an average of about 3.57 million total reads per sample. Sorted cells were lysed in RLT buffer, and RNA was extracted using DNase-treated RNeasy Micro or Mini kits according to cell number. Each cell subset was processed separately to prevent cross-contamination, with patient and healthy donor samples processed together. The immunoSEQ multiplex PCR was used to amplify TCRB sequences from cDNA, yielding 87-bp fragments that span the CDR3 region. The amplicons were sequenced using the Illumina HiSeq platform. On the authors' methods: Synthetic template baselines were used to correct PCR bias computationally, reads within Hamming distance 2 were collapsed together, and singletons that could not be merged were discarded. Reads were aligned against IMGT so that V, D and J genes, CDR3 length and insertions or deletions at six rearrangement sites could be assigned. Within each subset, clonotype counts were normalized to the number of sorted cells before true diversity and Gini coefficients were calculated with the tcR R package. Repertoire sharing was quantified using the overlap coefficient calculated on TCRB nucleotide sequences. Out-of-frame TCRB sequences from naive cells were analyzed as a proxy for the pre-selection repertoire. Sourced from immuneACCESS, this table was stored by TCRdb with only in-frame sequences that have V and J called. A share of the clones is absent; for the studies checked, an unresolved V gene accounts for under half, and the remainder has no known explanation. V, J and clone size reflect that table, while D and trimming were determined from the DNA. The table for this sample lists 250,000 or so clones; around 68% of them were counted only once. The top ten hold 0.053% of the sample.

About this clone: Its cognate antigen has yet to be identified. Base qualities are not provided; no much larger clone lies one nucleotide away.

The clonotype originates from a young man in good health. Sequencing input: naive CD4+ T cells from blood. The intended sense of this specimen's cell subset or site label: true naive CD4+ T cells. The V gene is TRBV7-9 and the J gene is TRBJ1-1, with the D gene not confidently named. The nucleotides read TGTGCCAGCAGCGGAGGAAACACTGAAGCTTTCTTT. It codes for CASSGGNTEAFF.